This TCR beta chain was found in a study of control samples from healthy donors and cancer patients. The CDR3 runs 14 residues. CDR1 MNHEY and CDR2 SMNVEV come from the germline V gene (reference sequence). Trimming removed 2 bases from V and 4 bases from J, with 8 bases in between. Measured with immunoSEQ multiplex PCR; TCRdb has only the in-frame clones, and not every one. The repertoire holds roughly 150,000 clones, with approximately 86% as singletons. This clonotype originated in a man aged 18 to 35 in good health. The sequenced sample was blood. The chain is built from TRBV27 and TRBJ2-2, with a possible D match to TRBD1 (5 bases). DNA for the CDR3: TGTGCCAGCAGTTTACTGGGGCTCACCGGGGAGCTGTTTTTT. The encoded protein is CASSLLGLTGELFF.